This entry is about one T cell receptor (beta chain). It has no known antigen specificity. One base away there is no much larger clone; base qualities are not given. Its CDR3 holds 13 amino acids, cysteine through phenylalanine. Only the CDR3 DNA stays, 39 bases, in frame from base 1. This record comes from a study of cytomegalovirus exposure and HLA in healthy donors (dated by TCRdb to about 2017). Broadly, across the study: An earlier analysis of approximately 590 of the donors reported roughly 270 Gb of sequence data and 117 million unique TCR beta sequences from 150 million to 200 million T cells. In addition to the first cohort of 500 to 850 subjects, a separate validation cohort of under 150 different subjects was used. Across 300 to 500 genotyped donors of the cohort, an average of approximately 240,000 unique TCR beta nucleotide sequences per donor were sequenced, and approximately 17% of those sequences were non-productive. The genetic ancestry cluster associated with self-reported Caucasian donors included about four fifths of the roughly 380 genotyped donors. All discovery cohort repertoires had been generated using a single sequencing platform. The later analysis used no new phenotypic data to find candidate immune exposures, relying instead on TCR beta sequences and their occurrence across donors. HLA typing included class I and class II loci at four-digit resolution. A later genetic analysis took genome-wide SNP genotypes for about 65% of the 666 donors and used that subset as a discovery cohort. To predict cytomegalovirus infection status, the study combined high-throughput TCR immunosequencing, statistical association of individual TCRs with disease status, and machine learning. Donor age, sex, ethnicity and CMV serostatus were collected together with the repertoire data. Approximately 310 gigabases of sequencing data and around 80 million unique TCR sequences made up an early release that covered 640 HLA-typed donors. To study patterns of TCR occurrence, a later analysis re-analyzed previously published TCR beta repertoires from around 660 donors and added high-resolution HLA genotyping. The study profiled the T cell repertoires of 500 to 800 subjects by immunosequencing and related them to cytomegalovirus serostatus. Typing coverage differed by locus: A, B, C, DRB1 and DQB1 were typed in about 620-630 donors, DQA1 in around 500, DPA1 in 600 to 610, and DPB1 in just under 490. Because of strong linkage in the cohort, 4 to 6 DR-DQ haplotypes were treated as single units for association and clustering. The study aimed to test whether cataloging public T cell receptors could reveal signatures of past pathogen exposure. In an earlier analysis of over 550 of the donors, high-throughput TCR beta sequencing was used to judge whether each TCR beta V gene segment behaved as functional or pseudogenic. The paper as a whole reports these results and caveats: Because the 87-base-pair reads could not distinguish some IMGT-functional V segments, including TRBV6-2 and TRBV6-3, those segments were excluded. Correlated functional status among segregating V segments might reflect linkage disequilibrium, but an unknown experimental factor could not be ruled out. It was suggested by the authors that the approach could potentially be generalized to other disease states and immunological phenotypes. An earlier analysis of 587 of the donors showed that most TCR beta V segments appeared in productive rearrangements either about 87% or about 30% of the time, which broadly matched IMGT annotations. Because counts were too low, fewer than 20 rarely observed V segments, including chromosome 9 orphons, were excluded from the earlier analysis of around 590 of the donors. Several of the top co-occurrence clusters appeared to be linked to parvovirus B19, influenza, CMV and Epstein-Barr virus, according to a later analysis. According to a later analysis, most CMV-associated TCR beta chains appeared to be HLA-restricted, and the HLA associations seemed to be driven largely by CMV exposure. Across donors, most TCR sequences were observed very rarely, whereas some public TCRs were present in many individuals. The cohort was sequenced for TCR beta chains only, and without alpha or paired-chain data the features that could be detected were limited. HLA typing was unavailable for some donors at each locus, so association tests used only the typed subset. In vitro tests confirmed that three of the cytomegalovirus-associated TCR beta chains recognize cytomegalovirus antigens. A further reported finding was that TCR beta sequences accurately predicted the HLA-A and HLA-B alleles for most subjects in the first cohort. Cytomegalovirus status was reported to be diagnosed by the classifier with high specificity and sensitivity in both the original and validation cohorts. Specific HLA alleles were associated with 15,000 to 20,000 TCR beta sequences at a false discovery rate of 0.05 in a later analysis. In a later analysis, the rate of TCR association differed among HLA loci, with DRB1 alleles having the most associated TCRs and HLA-C alleles having the fewest. Immune exposure information for the cohort was limited to CMV serostatus. Presence/absence analyses assumed roughly uniform sequencing depth across donors, an assumption that may not hold. In a later genetic analysis, a missense DCLRE1C variant was associated with V-gene and J-gene trimming of TCR beta chains, and the association was replicated in an independent cohort. According to a later genetic analysis, donors in an Asian-associated ancestry cluster had fewer N-insertions in productive TCRs than the roughly 670-donor mean. A total of fewer than 200 TCR beta chains were listed by the study as associated with cytomegalovirus. A later analysis found that HLA-associated TCR beta chains were more clonally expanded and had lower generation probabilities than equally common non-associated chains. A cluster of highly shared sequence variants was judged likely to be a technical artifact of the sequencing pipeline. Assigning TCR associations to individual alleles was difficult when HLA alleles, especially DR and DQ, strongly co-occurred.

The cohort consisted of 600 or so healthy bone marrow donors. At the time of sampling, all cohort members were nominally healthy, though unrecorded immune exposures were likely present. The donor was CMV seropositive and belonged to the group of 250 to 300 seropositive cohort members. Every donor gave a peripheral blood sample, and the peripheral blood mononuclear cells from that sample were used for TCR beta sequencing. Genomic DNA extraction from the blood cell samples was performed with the Qiagen DNeasy Blood Extraction Kit. Library preparation employed the immunoSEQ multiplex PCR assay. For the multiplex PCR, a mixture combining 60 forward primers for TCR Vbeta segments and 13 reverse primers for TCR Jbeta segments was used. The CDR3 region of rearranged TCR beta genes was amplified from genomic DNA by a multiplex PCR assay. The Illumina HiSeq System was used to sequence the amplified TCR beta libraries as 87-base-pair reads. The study's own analysis went as follows. A later analysis counted about 76 million unique TCR beta chains across the 690 or so repertoires, and roughly 11 million of these chains were shared by at least two donors. Raw reads were error-corrected and collapsed into unique sequences by a nearest-neighbor algorithm in which closely related sequences were merged to remove PCR and sequencing errors. CDR3 sequences were aligned to IMGT reference sequences to assign V, D and J gene segments. For a sequence to be retained, a match of at least six nucleotides was required to both a V gene segment and a J gene segment. Rearrangements were classified as productive when the CDR3 lacked stop codons and remained in frame with V and J, and all other rearrangements were classified as non-productive. CDR3 was defined by IMGT convention, running from the second conserved V-encoded cysteine to the conserved J-encoded phenylalanine. In an earlier analysis of around 640 of the donors, sequences lacking an unambiguous match to a single V gene segment were excluded. An earlier analysis of 587 of the donors classified V segments as functional when productive rearrangements were above 56.7% and as segregating when the standard deviation between donors was above 5%. To diagnose cytomegalovirus status from the catalog of TCR beta chain sequences, a statistical classification framework was built. In a later analysis, TCR nucleotide sequences were compared against IMGT/GENE-DB human TR gene sequences so that V and J genes could be assigned. The TCRdist pipeline was used in a later analysis to assign CDR3 sequences and most-parsimonious VDJ recombination scenarios. In a later analysis, each TCR beta chain was defined by its CDR3 amino acid sequence together with its V-gene family, and reads without a unique V-gene family were excluded. To address suspected cross-contamination and a sequencing artifact, a later analysis removed 592 highly shared, low-generation-probability nucleotide sequences. For each public chain, a later analysis derived a clonal expansion index from normalized ranks of inferred template counts within each repertoire. In a later analysis, generation probabilities were computed using a VDJ recombination model fitted to out-of-frame rearrangements, and the results were checked against IGoR. In a later analysis, hypergeometric tests were used to score TCR-TCR, TCR-HLA and TCR-CMV co-occurrence, with a repertoire-size bias correction applied to TCR pairs. A later analysis estimated false discovery rates by permuting HLA or CMV assignments 20 times. In a later analysis, co-occurring TCRs were grouped using DBSCAN, with TCRdist sequence similarity added in when clustering inside HLA-allele-positive subsets. For co-occurrence clustering, repertoires with fewer than 30,000 or more than 120,000 public chains were excluded, along with a handful of repertoires with anomalous nucleotide sharing. The immuneACCESS repertoire file appears here via TCRdb, limited to in-frame rearrangements. These files lack a portion of the clones; in checked studies, under half of the deficit traces to unresolved V genes, and the cause of the others is not known. From that table come the V and J calls and clone size; the DNA was used to work out D and trimming. In this sample the table shows 150,000 to 200,000 clones, about 80% of which occur a single time. The ten largest clones add up to more than 3% of the sample.

The chain links TRBV1 with TRBJ1-6; the D segment call TRBD1 is taken from the table without a DNA check. TRBV1 has pseudogene status. The sequenced material came from PBMCs. The origin of this receptor is a man aged 40-55 years in good health and CMV-seropositive. The DNA reads TGCACCAGCAGCCAAGTAGGGGGTTCACCCCTCCACTTT. It specifies CTSSQVGGSPLHF.